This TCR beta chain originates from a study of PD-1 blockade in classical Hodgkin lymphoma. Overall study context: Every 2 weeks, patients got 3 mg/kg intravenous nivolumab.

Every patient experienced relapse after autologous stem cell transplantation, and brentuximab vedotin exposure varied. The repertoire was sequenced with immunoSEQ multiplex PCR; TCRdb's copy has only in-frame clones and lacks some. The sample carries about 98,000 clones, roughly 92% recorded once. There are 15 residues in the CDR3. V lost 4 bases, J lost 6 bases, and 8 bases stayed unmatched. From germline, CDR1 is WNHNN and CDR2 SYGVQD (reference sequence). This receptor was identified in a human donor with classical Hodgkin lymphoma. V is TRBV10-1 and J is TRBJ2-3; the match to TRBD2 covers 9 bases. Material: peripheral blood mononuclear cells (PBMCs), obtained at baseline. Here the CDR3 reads CASSVGLAGPDTQYF. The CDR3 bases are TGCGCCAGCAGTGTAGGGCTAGCGGGGCCTGATACGCAGTATTTT.